One sample yielded the 28 T cell receptor beta chains listed below, sequenced in a study of CD8 T cells in Susac syndrome. RNA totalling about 0.5 to 1 ug underwent reverse transcription with random hexamers. TCRdb reanalysed the immunoSEQ multiplex PCR reads using MiXCR and keeps one entry per CDR3 protein. There are approximately 150,000 distinct CDR3 sequences in the sample; 85% to 95% occur only once, and about 0.11% lies in the top ten. Sequenced input: CD4+ T cells from PBMCs. Every receptor here comes from a human donor with multiple sclerosis.

The chain uses TRBV25-1 and TRBJ2-1, with no clear D. The V gene's germline CDR1 is MGHDK and CDR2 SYGVNS. V lost 0 bases and J 8 bases, leaving 8 bases between the germline ends. This CDR3 contains 13 residues. The CDR3 DNA reads TGTGCCAGCAGTGAATATAGTAGGGATGAGCAGTTCTTC. Translating it yields CASSEYSRDEQFF.

The chain couples TRBV29-1 to TRBJ1-2; 7 nucleotides align to TRBD1. The CDR3 extends over 16 amino acids. Germline assignment: CDR1 SQVTM and CDR2 ANQGSEA. The CDR3 spells CSSQPNYRDSGHGYTF. The DNA of the CDR3 is TGCAGTTCCCAGCCCAATTACCGGGACAGCGGGCATGGCTACACCTTC.

The chain is built from TRBV28 and TRBJ2-7; TRBD1 agrees at 8 bases. This CDR3 is 15 amino acids long. The V and J ends lost 1 base and 4 bases, in that order; junction bases with no gene match: 6. CDR1 is MDHEN and CDR2 is SYDVKM in the germline V gene. CDR3 bases: TGTGCCAGCAGTTTATCCATGCAGGGGGCATACGAGCAGTACTTC. Translation gives CASSLSMQGAYEQYF.

The chain recombines TRBV20-1 with TRBJ2-3, with 14 bases lining up with TRBD2. J gave up 6 bases and V 4 bases, and 9 bases lay outside the gene matches. The germline V gene has CDR1 DFQATT and CDR2 SNEGSKA (reference sequence). The CDR3 contains 16 residues. CDR3 in amino acids: CSATLGLAGGGDTQYF. CDR3 DNA: TGCAGTGCTACCCTCGGACTAGCGGGGGGTGGGGATACGCAGTATTTT.

Only one count was recorded for this clonotype. The chain joins TRBV29-1 to TRBJ2-3; no clear D. Per the germline V gene, CDR1 is SQVTM and CDR2 is ANQGSEA. Trimming shortened V by 0 bases and J by 3 bases, and 4 bases separated the two germline ends. This CDR3 has 12 residues. This chain's CDR3 is CSVEDWTDTQYF. Written as DNA, the CDR3 is TGCAGCGTTGAAGACTGGACAGATACGCAGTATTTT.

J is TRBJ1-4 and V is TRBV12-3 or TRBV12-4; 7 positions agree with TRBD1. The ends lost 8 bases at V and 4 bases at J; junction bases unmatched: 13. This CDR3 region has 16 residues. The CDR3 loop is CASSPPLGQNNEKLFF. CDR3 DNA sequence: TGTGCCAGCTCTCCCCCTCTGGGACAGAATAATGAAAAACTGTTTTTT.

This chain joins TRBV29-1 and TRBJ1-1, with 7 bases matching TRBD1. In germline, CDR1 is SQVTM, CDR2 ANQGSEA. J was trimmed by 1 base and V by 7 bases; bases with no gene match: 9. The CDR3 has 14 residues. This CDR3 is CSATGTVTNTEAFF. The CDR3 nucleotides are TGCAGCGCCACCGGGACAGTAACGAACACTGAAGCTTTCTTT.

The chain combines TRBV9 with TRBJ2-7; 7 nucleotides match TRBD1. V trimming: 4 bases; J trimming: 4 bases; junction bases outside the gene matches: 14. CDR1 SGDLS and CDR2 YYNGEE come from the germline V gene. The length of the CDR3 is 16 residues. Written as DNA, the CDR3 is TGTGCCAGCAGCAAGGGGGCCGGTGGTGAATCGTACGAGCAGTACTTC. This translates into CASSKGAGGESYEQYF.

The chain recombines TRBV18 with TRBJ2-1; possibly TRBD1 for D (6 bases). This CDR3 is built from 12 residues. With 6 bases removed from V and 10 bases from J, the gap between germline ends came to 13 bases. Per germline, CDR1 KGHSH and CDR2 LQKENI. This CDR3 is CASSRDNREQFF. The CDR3 region has the DNA TGTGCCAGCTCCCGGGACAACCGGGAGCAGTTCTTC.

V and J are TRBV7-9 and TRBJ2-7, with D unclear. The CDR3 contains 16 residues. Germline assignment: CDR1 SEHNR and CDR2 FQNEAQ (reference sequence). The V end lost 2 bases, the J end lost 3 bases, and 17 bases lay between the germline ends. This chain's CDR3 is CASSLSGIVGFYEQYF. As DNA, the CDR3 is TGTGCCAGCAGCTTATCGGGTATAGTCGGCTTCTACGAGCAGTACTTC.

This chain links TRBV4-3 with TRBJ2-1; 8 bases fit TRBD2. With 4 bases clipped from V and 3 bases from J, the junction kept 8 bases outside the gene matches. CDR3 size: 16 residues. Germline V gene lookup returns CDR1 LGHNA and CDR2 YSLEER. For the CDR3, the DNA is TGCGCCAGCAGCCCCCGGGAGGGCGGGGTCTACAATGAGCAGTTCTTC. This sequence encodes CASSPREGGVYNEQFF.

V usage is TRBV5-1 and J usage is TRBJ2-7; tentatively, D is TRBD1 (6 bases). V was shortened by 5 bases and J by 1 base, with 13 bases between the two germline ends. CDR1 SGHRS and CDR2 YFSETQ come from the germline V gene. The CDR3 covers 14 residues. CDR3 amino acids: CASRDPGQSYEQYF. CDR3 nucleotide sequence: TGCGCCAGCAGGGATCCGGGACAATCCTACGAGCAGTACTTC.

This chain uses TRBV25-1 with TRBJ1-6; D not resolved. Trimming took off 6 bases at V and 7 bases at J, with 13 bases between the two ends. This CDR3 comprises 14 residues. Germline V gene lookup returns CDR1 MGHDK and CDR2 SYGVNS. The CDR3 protein is CASRDSANNSPLHF. The CDR3 nucleotides read TGTGCCAGCAGGGACTCGGCAAACAATTCACCCCTCCACTTT.

V and J are TRBV6-6 and TRBJ2-5; 8 bases are a match to TRBD2. The CDR3 is 16 residues long. Trimming at V came to 2 bases and at J to 4 bases, leaving 9 bases not matched to a gene. Germline V lookup: CDR1 MNHNY, CDR2 SVGAGI (reference sequence). The CDR3 DNA follows: TGTGCCAGCAGTTACCCTCGGGGGGGGTTGAGAGAGACCCAGTACTTC. Amino acids: CASSYPRGGLRETQYF.

The chain uses TRBV20-1 and TRBJ2-3; 10 nucleotides line up with TRBD2. Trimming removed 0 bases from V and 4 bases from J; junction bases left unmatched: 4. Germline V gives CDR1 DFQATT, CDR2 SNEGSKA (reference sequence). This CDR3 region has 15 residues. In DNA form, the CDR3 reads TGCAGTGCTAGAGAACAGCGGGGGGGCCCAGATACGCAGTATTTT. Protein: CSAREQRGGPDTQYF.

The J gene is TRBJ1-1, the V gene TRBV15, with D possibly being TRBD1 (6 bases). CDR1 and CDR2 from the germline V gene are LNHNV and YYDKDF (reference sequence). The CDR3 consists of 12 residues. The ends were cut back, 1 base at V and 9 bases at J, with 9 bases in the middle. DNA for the CDR3: TGTGCCACCAGCAGAGGGGACAACAAAGCTTTCTTT. Amino acids: CATSRGDNKAFF.

This chain links TRBV20-1 with TRBJ1-1; D gene unclear. Looked up from germline, CDR1 is DFQATT and CDR2 is SNEGSKA (reference sequence). CDR3 length: 13 amino acids. The V and J ends lost 3 bases and 0 bases respectively, with 8 bases between them. CDR3 sequence: CSASNGVNTEAFF. The CDR3, as DNA: TGCAGTGCTAGTAACGGTGTGAACACTGAAGCTTTCTTT.

This chain joins TRBV6-5 and TRBJ2-3, with 13 bases lining up with TRBD2. The length of the CDR3 is 18 residues. Germline V lookup: CDR1 MNHEY, CDR2 SVGAGI. Trimming took 4 bases from V and 0 from J; bases not matched to a gene: 7. The CDR3 loop reads CASSLLAGGDGSTDTQYF. The DNA of the CDR3 is TGTGCCAGCAGTTTACTAGCGGGAGGGGATGGTAGCACAGATACGCAGTATTTT.

The J gene is TRBJ2-2, the V gene TRBV2; D unclear. The CDR3 spans 13 residues. Germline lookup yields CDR1 SNHLY and CDR2 FYNNEI. Trimming shortened V by 4 bases and J by 7 bases, and 10 bases separated the two germline ends. CDR3 sequence (DNA): TGTGCCAGCAGTGTTGAAAGGAACGGGGAGCTGTTTTTT. It encodes CASSVERNGELFF.

The chain couples TRBV7-2 to TRBJ1-2; 9 positions agree with TRBD1. CDR1 and CDR2 from the germline V gene are SGHTA and FQGNSA. V dropped 5 bases and J dropped 8; count of bases not matched to a gene: 9. This CDR3 has 14 amino acids. In DNA, the CDR3 is TGTGCCAGCAGCCCGGGACAGGGACTCTGGGGCTACACCTTC. This encodes CASSPGQGLWGYTF.

This clonotype came up a few times. In DNA form, the CDR3 reads TGTGCCAGCAGCCTAAGAAGGGCCGGGACTGAGCAGTACTTC. It codes for CASSLRRAGTEQYF. The chain has TRBV3-1 and TRBJ2-7; possibly TRBD2 for D (6 bases). V was pared by 4 bases and J by 7 bases, with 17 bases between. In germline, CDR1 is LGHDT, CDR2 YNNKEL (reference sequence). The CDR3 contains 14 residues.

The chain couples TRBV24-1 to TRBJ1-3; no clear D. Between the trimmed V and J ends, which lost 5 bases and 0 bases, there was a span of 13 bases. The CDR3 loop spans 16 amino acids. Germline V gene data show CDR1 as KGHDR and CDR2 as SFDVKD. CDR3 amino acids: CATSASPGISGNTIYF. The CDR3 DNA sequence: TGTGCCACCAGTGCTTCTCCAGGAATCTCTGGAAACACCATATATTTT.

The V and J genes are TRBV12-3 or TRBV12-4 and TRBJ2-2, with TRBD2 matching 7 bases. The length of the CDR3 is 15 residues. Trimming cost V 7 bases and J 5 bases; bases outside gene matches: 10. The CDR3 DNA reads as TGTGCCAGCACTCCTGGGGCGGGAGCAACCGGGGAGCTGTTTTTT. It yields the protein CASTPGAGATGELFF.

The rearrangement links TRBV6-6 to TRBJ1-1; no clear D gene. The V gene's germline CDR1 is MNHNY and CDR2 SVGAGI (reference sequence). The CDR3 contains 12 residues. V was pared by 6 bases and J by 1 base, with 6 bases between. The CDR3 coding sequence is TGTGCCAGCAGGTGGGAGAACACTGAAGCTTTCTTT. Protein: CASRWENTEAFF.

The chain links TRBV7-6 to TRBJ2-5; D unclear. V lost 5 bases and J lost 1, with 8 bases in between. The CDR3 sequence is 13 residues long. Germline loops: CDR1 SGHVS, CDR2 FNYEAQ. For the CDR3, the DNA is TGTGCCAGCAGCCTCCCCCCCCAAGAGACCCAGTACTTC. Translating gives CASSLPPQETQYF. Full variable domain (rest looked up from reference TRBV7-6 and TRBJ2-5): GAGVSQSPRYKVTKRGQDVALRCDPISGHVSLYWYRQALGQGPEFLTYFNYEAQQDKSGLPNDRFSAERPEGSISTLTIQRTEQRDSAMYRCASSLPPQETQYFGPGTRLLVL.

The chain combines TRBV2 with TRBJ2-1; 11 bases line up with TRBD2. This CDR3 has 15 residues. Germline assignment: CDR1 SNHLY and CDR2 FYNNEI. The V segment lost 7 bases and the J segment 7 bases; nucleotides outside the gene matches: 9. The CDR3 sequence is CASKANSGGANEQFF. The CDR3 DNA follows: TGTGCCAGCAAGGCTAATAGCGGGGGGGCAAATGAGCAGTTCTTC.

This rearrangement joins TRBV29-1 to TRBJ1-4; possibly TRBD1 for D (5 bases). V was pared by 4 bases and J by 8 bases, with 8 bases between. The CDR3 spans 11 residues. From germline, CDR1 is SQVTM and CDR2 ANQGSEA. Written as DNA, the CDR3 is TGCAGCGTTGGGAGGGGCGAAAAACTGTTTTTT. It specifies CSVGRGEKLFF.

The chain combines TRBV20-1 with TRBJ1-1; D not resolved. Per germline, CDR1 DFQATT and CDR2 SNEGSKA (reference sequence). The CDR3 extends over 12 amino acids. Trimming pared 2 bases from V and 11 bases from J, leaving 15 bases between. As DNA, the CDR3 is TGCAGTGCTAGACTGACCCAATGGACGGCTTTCTTT. This encodes CSARLTQWTAFF.